A single sample is the source of the 8 T cell receptor beta chains below, sequenced in a study of identical twins. Each CDR3 protein is one row after TCRdb ran MiXCR on the 5' RACE reads. Seen here are under 450,000 distinct CDR3 sequences, about a fifth observed once, and the top ten hold 9% to 15%. The sample was naive T cells sorted from blood. The receptors here all came from a man aged 45-65 years in good health.

This clonotype was seen a handful of times. The J gene is TRBJ2-5, the V gene TRBV5-1; D is undetermined. The CDR3 totals 14 residues. The germline V gene has CDR1 SGHRS and CDR2 YFSETQ. Trimming removed 2 bases from V and 5 bases from J, with 13 bases in between. Here the CDR3 reads CASSFRTAEETQYF. CDR3 coding DNA: TGCGCCAGCAGCTTCCGGACCGCGGAGGAGACCCAGTACTTC.

V gene TRBV19 combines with J gene TRBJ2-7; D may be TRBD1 (7 bases). The CDR3 runs to 16 residues. Germline V gene lookup returns CDR1 LNHDA and CDR2 SQIVND (reference sequence). V was pared by 6 bases and J by 4 bases, with 22 bases between. The CDR3 DNA is TGTGCCAGTAGCAACAGGGGCGGGGAACTACTTTACGAGCAGTACTTC. It specifies CASSNRGGELLYEQYF.

The chain links TRBV3-1 to TRBJ2-2; the D call may be TRBD1 or TRBD2 (5 bases each). The germline V gene has CDR1 LGHDT and CDR2 YNNKEL (reference sequence). The CDR3 loop spans 14 amino acids. V was shortened by 4 bases and J by 7 bases, with 13 bases between the two germline ends. CDR3 protein: CASSPLGENGELFF. The CDR3 nucleotides are TGTGCCAGCAGCCCCCTGGGGGAGAACGGGGAGCTGTTTTTT.

This clonotype has just a few counts. The V gene is TRBV10-3, the J gene TRBJ1-2, with D unclear. Germline V gene lookup returns CDR1 ENHRY and CDR2 SYGVKD. This CDR3 contains 11 residues. Trimming shortened V by 4 bases and J by 7 bases, and 7 bases separated the two germline ends. CDR3 in amino acids: CAISVGVGYTF. The CDR3, as DNA: TGTGCCATCAGTGTCGGGGTTGGCTACACCTTC.

The genes are TRBV9 and TRBJ2-7, with D perhaps matching TRBD1 (6 bases). The germline V gene encodes CDR1 SGDLS and CDR2 YYNGEE. The V end was cut by 3 bases, the J end by 3 bases, with 13 bases between. The CDR3 loop spans 14 amino acids. The CDR3 sequence is CASSASGAVYEQYF. CDR3 nucleotide sequence: TGTGCCAGCAGCGCATCAGGGGCGGTCTACGAGCAGTACTTC.

This clonotype was detected many times. This chain joins TRBV27 and TRBJ2-7; TRBD2 matches at 7 bases. Trimming at V came to 4 bases and at J to 3 bases, leaving 12 bases not matched to a gene. This CDR3 contains 16 residues. Germline V gene sequence: CDR1 MNHEY, CDR2 SMNVEV (reference sequence). Here the CDR3 DNA reads TGTGCCAGCAGTTCATTGGGGGGGTCTGAAAACTACGAGCAGTACTTC. Encoded protein: CASSSLGGSENYEQYF.

The J gene is TRBJ1-5, the V gene TRBV12-3 or TRBV12-4, with D unresolved. This CDR3 comprises 14 residues. V lost 7 bases and J 1 base, leaving 11 bases between the germline ends. The CDR3 reads CASTEGTSNQPQHF. CDR3 bases: TGTGCCAGCACGGAGGGAACGAGCAATCAGCCCCAGCATTTT.

This clonotype has just a few counts. The chain recombines TRBV9 with TRBJ2-5, with 10 bases aligning to TRBD2. Germline CDR1 reads SGDLS; CDR2 reads YYNGEE. The CDR3 is 15 amino acids. V was pared by 3 bases and J by 2 bases, with 4 bases of the junction left unmatched. CDR3 amino acids: CASSALAGLQETQYF. The CDR3 nucleotides read TGTGCCAGCAGCGCACTAGCGGGGCTTCAAGAGACCCAGTACTTC.